Listed here is a single TCR beta chain. The antigen it binds to is not known. No base quality information exists; no much larger clone differs at one position. The data were taken from a study of early T cells in non-severe SARS-CoV-2 infection (dated by TCRdb to the early 2020s). Concerning the study at large: Bulk RNA from unsorted whole blood was used for TCR sequencing, so alpha and beta chains could not be paired.

Findings and caveats that apply to the study as a whole: Matching against VDJdb was skewed toward anti-spike CD8 responses, likely underestimated virus-specific expansions, and missed private and CD4 specificities.

For this chain, trimming is 5 bases at the V end and 5 bases at the J end, and the number of junction bases without a gene match is 13. Spanning cysteine to phenylalanine, the CDR3 consists of 16 amino acids. Only the CDR3 region is kept as DNA, spanning 48 bases read in frame from base 1. A case-control design nested within a healthcare worker cohort in London, UK, was used, with weekly nasopharyngeal swab PCR tests and blood sampling performed. Healthcare workers were enrolled in the week of the UK lockdown, from 23 to 31 March 2020, and were followed every week for up to 16 weeks. Libraries were built with 5' RACE. The listed sequencing device is NextSeq 500. In the TCR library protocol, unique molecular identifiers were attached to individual cDNA molecules to correct for PCR bias and sequencing error. Sequencing covered both TCR alpha and beta chains, and within each sample the abundances of alpha and beta sequences were tightly co-correlated. Under the source paper's analysis protocol: Decombinator V4 was used to annotate the V gene, J gene and CDR3 of the TCR sequences. Expanded TCRs were defined as changing significantly between any two time points under a Poisson model with p below 0.0001. TCR abundances were normalised to the total number of TCRs sequenced in each sample and reported as counts per million. TRAV1-2 paired with TRAJ12, TRAJ20 or TRAJ33 defined MAIT TCRs, while TRAV10 paired with TRAJ18 defined iNKT TCRs. VDJdb, accessed 1 November 2021, was searched for CMV, EBV and SARS-CoV-2 annotated TCRs, with TCRs annotated for multiple antigens excluded. TCRdb redid the processing of the public reads, applying fastp at Q25 and MiXCR, and retained in-frame beta chains. Every distinct CDR3 protein forms one entry, paired with its most common genes and DNA. The V and J calls follow TCRdb's processing rather than the paper's. Across this sample there are some 52,000 distinct CDR3 sequences, with 7% to 9% seen only once. The top ten clones comprise roughly 9.9% of the sample.

Sequences were obtained from whole blood. The chain employs TRBV12-3 or TRBV12-4 and TRBJ2-5; 8 middle bases align to TRBD2. The receptor was derived from an adult who was a healthcare worker with PCR-confirmed SARS-CoV-2 infection or an uninfected control (not recorded which). The CDR3 protein is CASSRGLAARGETQYF. The base sequence is TGTGCCAGCAGTCGCGGACTAGCTGCCCGTGGGGAGACCCAGTACTTC.